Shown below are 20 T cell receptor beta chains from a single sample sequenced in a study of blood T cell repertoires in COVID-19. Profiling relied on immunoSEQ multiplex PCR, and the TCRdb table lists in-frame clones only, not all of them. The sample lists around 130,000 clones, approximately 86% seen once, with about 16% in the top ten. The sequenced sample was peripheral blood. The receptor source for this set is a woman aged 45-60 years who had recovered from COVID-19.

CDR3 protein: CATRSGTSPDTQYF. The CDR3 DNA is TGTGCCACTCGGAGCGGGACTAGCCCAGATACGCAGTATTTT. The rearrangement uses TRBV19 and TRBJ2-3, with 9 positions matching TRBD2. V was clipped by 10 bases and J by 4 bases; unmatched bases: 9. The CDR3 is made up of 14 amino acids. The germline V gene encodes CDR1 LNHDA and CDR2 SQIVND (reference sequence).

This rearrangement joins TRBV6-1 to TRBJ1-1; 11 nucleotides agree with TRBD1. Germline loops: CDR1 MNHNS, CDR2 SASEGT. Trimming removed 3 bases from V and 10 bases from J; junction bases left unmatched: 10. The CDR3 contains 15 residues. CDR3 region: CASSDRGTGGAGAFF. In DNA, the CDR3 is TGTGCCAGCAGTGATCGAGGGACAGGGGGTGCCGGAGCTTTCTTT.

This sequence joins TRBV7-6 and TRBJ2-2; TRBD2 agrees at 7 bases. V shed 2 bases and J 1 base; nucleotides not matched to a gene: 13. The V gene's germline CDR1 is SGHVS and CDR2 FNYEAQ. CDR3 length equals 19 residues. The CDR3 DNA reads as TGTGCCAGCAGCTTATTTCTTGGGAGGGCCTTGGAGAACACCGGGGAGCTGTTTTTT. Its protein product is CASSLFLGRALENTGELFF.

Written as DNA, the CDR3 is TGCGCCAGCTCGACCGGAGAGTTGACCGGGGAGCTGTTTTTT. The encoded protein is CASSTGELTGELFF. V usage is TRBV5-1 and J usage is TRBJ2-2; D not resolved. The CDR3 spans 14 residues. V was clipped by 7 bases and J by 5 bases, with 15 bases between them. Per germline, CDR1 SGHRS and CDR2 YFSETQ. Based on the CDR3 plus reference TRBV5-1 and TRBJ2-2, the full variable domain is KAGVTQTPRYLIKTRGQQVTLSCSPISGHRSVSWYQQTPGQGLQFLFEYFSETQRNKGNFPGRFSGRQFSNSRSEMNVSTLELGDSALYLCASSTGELTGELFFGEGSRLTVL.

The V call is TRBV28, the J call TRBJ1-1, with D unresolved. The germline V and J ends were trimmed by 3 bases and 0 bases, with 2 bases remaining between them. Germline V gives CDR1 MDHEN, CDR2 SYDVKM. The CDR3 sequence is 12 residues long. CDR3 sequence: CASSFMNTEAFF. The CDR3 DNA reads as TGTGCCAGCAGTTTTATGAACACTGAAGCTTTCTTT.

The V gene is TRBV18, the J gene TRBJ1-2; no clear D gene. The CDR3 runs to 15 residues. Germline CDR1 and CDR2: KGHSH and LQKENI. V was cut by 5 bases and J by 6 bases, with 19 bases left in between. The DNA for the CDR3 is TGTGCCAGCTCAGAAACCCCGGGCCGGAGGAATGGCTACACCTTC. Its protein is CASSETPGRRNGYTF.

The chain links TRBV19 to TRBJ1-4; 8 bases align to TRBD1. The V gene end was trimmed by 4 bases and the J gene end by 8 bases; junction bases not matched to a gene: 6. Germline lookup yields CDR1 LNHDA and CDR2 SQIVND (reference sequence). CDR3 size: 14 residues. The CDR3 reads CASSTQGASEKLFF. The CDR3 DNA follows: TGTGCCAGTAGTACCCAGGGGGCATCGGAAAAACTGTTTTTT.

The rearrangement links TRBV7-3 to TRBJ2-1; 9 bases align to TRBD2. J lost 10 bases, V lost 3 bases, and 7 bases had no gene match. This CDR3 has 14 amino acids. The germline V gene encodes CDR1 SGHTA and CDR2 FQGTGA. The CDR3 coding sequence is TGTGCCAGCAGCTTTGGCGGGGGGGCACGGGAGCAGTTCTTC. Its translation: CASSFGGGAREQFF. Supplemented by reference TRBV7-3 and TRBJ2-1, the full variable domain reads GAGVSQTPSNKVTEKGKYVELRCDPISGHTALYWYRQSLGQGPEFLIYFQGTGAADDSGLPNDRFFAVRPEGSVSTLKIQRTERGDSAVYLCASSFGGGAREQFFGPGTRLTVL.

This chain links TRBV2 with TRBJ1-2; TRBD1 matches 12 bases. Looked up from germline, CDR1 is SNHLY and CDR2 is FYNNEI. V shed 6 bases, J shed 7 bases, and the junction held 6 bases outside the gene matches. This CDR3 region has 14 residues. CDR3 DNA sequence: TGTGCCAGCAGCGCGGGACAGGGGGCTGGTGGCTACACCTTC. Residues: CASSAGQGAGGYTF.

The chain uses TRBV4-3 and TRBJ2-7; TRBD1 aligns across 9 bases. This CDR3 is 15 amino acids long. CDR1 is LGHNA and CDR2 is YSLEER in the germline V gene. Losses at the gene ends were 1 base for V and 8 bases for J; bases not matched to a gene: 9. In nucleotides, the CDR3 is TGCGCCAGCAGCCAAGTAGGAGACAGGGGGTCCCAGCAGTACTTC. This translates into CASSQVGDRGSQQYF.

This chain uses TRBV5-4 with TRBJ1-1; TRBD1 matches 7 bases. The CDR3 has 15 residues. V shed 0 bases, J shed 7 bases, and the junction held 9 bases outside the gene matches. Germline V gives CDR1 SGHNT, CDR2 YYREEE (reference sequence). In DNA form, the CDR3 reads TGTGCCAGCAGCTTGGTTGACAGGGAAGGGCGTGAAGCTTTCTTT. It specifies CASSLVDREGREAFF.

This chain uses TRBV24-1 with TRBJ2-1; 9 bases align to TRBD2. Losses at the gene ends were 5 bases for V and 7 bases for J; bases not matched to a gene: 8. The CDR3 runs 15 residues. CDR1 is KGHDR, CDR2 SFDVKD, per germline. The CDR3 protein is CATSAPSGTGNEQFF. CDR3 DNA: TGTGCCACCAGTGCGCCTAGCGGGACGGGGAATGAGCAGTTCTTC.

In nucleotides, the CDR3 is TGTGCCAGCAGCATAAACACCGGGGAGCTGTTTTTT. Protein product: CASSINTGELFF. V and J are TRBV7-3 and TRBJ2-2; D call uncertain. Germline V gives CDR1 SGHTA, CDR2 FQGTGA. V gave up 5 bases and J gave up 2 bases, with 3 bases separating them. The CDR3 is 12 residues long.

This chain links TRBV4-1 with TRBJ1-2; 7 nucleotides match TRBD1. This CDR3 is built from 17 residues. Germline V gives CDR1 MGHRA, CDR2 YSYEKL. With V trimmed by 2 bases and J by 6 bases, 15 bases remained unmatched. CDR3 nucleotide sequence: TGCGCCAGCAGCCAAAACGCCAGACAGGGTCGAAGGGATGGCTACACCTTC. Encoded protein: CASSQNARQGRRDGYTF.

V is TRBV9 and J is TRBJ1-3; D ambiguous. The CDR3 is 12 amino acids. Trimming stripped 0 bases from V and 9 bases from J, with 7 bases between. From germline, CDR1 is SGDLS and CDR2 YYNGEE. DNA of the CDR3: TGTGCCAGCAGCGTAGGTGCGAGCACCATATATTTT. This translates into CASSVGASTIYF.

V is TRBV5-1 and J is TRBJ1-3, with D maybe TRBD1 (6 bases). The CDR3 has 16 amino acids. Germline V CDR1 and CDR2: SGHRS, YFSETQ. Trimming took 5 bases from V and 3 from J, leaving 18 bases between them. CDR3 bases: TGCGCCAGCAGTTTTACCACCGGGACAAGTGGAAACACCATATATTTT. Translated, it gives CASSFTTGTSGNTIYF.

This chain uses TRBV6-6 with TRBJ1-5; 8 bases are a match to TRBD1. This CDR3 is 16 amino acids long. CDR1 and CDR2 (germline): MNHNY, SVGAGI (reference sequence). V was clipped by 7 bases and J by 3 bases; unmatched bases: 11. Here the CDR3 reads CASTLGTGGFNQPQHF. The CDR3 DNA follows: TGTGCCAGCACCCTCGGGACAGGAGGCTTCAATCAGCCCCAGCATTTT.

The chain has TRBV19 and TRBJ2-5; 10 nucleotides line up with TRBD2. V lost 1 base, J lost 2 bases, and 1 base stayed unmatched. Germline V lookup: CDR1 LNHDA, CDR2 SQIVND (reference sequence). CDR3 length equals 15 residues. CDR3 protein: CASSIVLAGQETQYF. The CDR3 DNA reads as TGTGCCAGTAGTATAGTACTAGCGGGGCAAGAGACCCAGTACTTC.

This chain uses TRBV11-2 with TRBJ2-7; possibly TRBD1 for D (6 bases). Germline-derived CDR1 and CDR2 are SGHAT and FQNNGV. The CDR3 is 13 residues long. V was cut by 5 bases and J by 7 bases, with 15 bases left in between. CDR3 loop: CASSLIRGWEQYF. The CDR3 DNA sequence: TGTGCCAGCAGCCTAATCAGGGGATGGGAGCAGTACTTC. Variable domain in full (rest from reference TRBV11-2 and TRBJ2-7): EAGVAQSPRYKIIEKRQSVAFWCNPISGHATLYWYQQILGQGPKLLIQFQNNGVVDDSQLPKDRFSAERLKGVDSTLKIQPAKLEDSAVYLCASSLIRGWEQYFGPGTRLTVT.

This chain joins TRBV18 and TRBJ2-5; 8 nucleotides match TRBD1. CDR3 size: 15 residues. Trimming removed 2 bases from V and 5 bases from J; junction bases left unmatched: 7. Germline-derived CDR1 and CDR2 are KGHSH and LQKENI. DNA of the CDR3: TGTGCCAGCTCACCAGGGACGGACAGGGAGGAGACCCAGTACTTC. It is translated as CASSPGTDREETQYF.